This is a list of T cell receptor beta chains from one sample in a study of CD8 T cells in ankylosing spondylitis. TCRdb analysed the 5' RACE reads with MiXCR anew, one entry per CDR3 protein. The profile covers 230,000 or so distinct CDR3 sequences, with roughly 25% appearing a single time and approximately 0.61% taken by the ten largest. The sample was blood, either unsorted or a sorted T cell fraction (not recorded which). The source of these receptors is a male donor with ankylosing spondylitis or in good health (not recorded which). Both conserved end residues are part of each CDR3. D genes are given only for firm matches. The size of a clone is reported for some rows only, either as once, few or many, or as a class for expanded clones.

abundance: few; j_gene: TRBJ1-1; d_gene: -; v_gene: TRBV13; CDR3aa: CASSLMGGSGTEAFF; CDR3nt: TGTGCCAGCAGCTTAATGGGGGGAAGTGGGACTGAAGCTTTCTTT
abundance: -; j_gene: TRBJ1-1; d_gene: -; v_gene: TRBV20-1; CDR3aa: CSAEQVPEAFF; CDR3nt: TGCAGTGCTGAACAGGTTCCTGAAGCTTTCTTT
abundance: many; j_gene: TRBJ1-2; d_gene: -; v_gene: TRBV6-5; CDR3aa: CASSYSTDVGGYTF; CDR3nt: TGTGCCAGCAGTTACTCGACCGACGTGGGTGGCTACACCTTC
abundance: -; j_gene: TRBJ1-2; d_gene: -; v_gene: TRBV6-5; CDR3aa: CASSATGYGYTF; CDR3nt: TGTGCCAGCAGTGCTACAGGGTATGGCTACACCTTC
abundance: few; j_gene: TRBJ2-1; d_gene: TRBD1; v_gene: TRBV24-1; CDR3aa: CATSDRLGDRAYIDEQFF; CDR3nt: TGTGCCACCAGTGATCGACTGGGGGACAGGGCGTATATCGATGAGCAGTTCTTC
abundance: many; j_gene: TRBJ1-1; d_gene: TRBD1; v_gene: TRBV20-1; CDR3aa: CSAFGQANTEAFF; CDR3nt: TGCAGTGCTTTTGGACAGGCGAACACTGAAGCTTTCTTT
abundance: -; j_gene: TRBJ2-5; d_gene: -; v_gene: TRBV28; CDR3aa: CASSPHRIGETQYF; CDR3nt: TGTGCCAGCAGTCCCCACAGGATAGGGGAGACCCAGTACTTC
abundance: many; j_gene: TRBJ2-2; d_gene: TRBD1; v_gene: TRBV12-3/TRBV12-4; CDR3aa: CASSIFTGEKLFF; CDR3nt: TGTGCCAGCAGTATTTTTACAGGGGAAAAGCTGTTTTTT
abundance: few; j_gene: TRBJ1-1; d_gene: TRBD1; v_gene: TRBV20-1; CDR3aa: CSARDPGGTEAFF; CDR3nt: TGCAGTGCTAGAGACCCAGGGGGCACTGAAGCTTTCTTT
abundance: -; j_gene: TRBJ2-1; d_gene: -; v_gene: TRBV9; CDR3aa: CASSDPGGTIENEQFF; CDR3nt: TGTGCCAGCAGCGACCCCGGGGGGACAATAGAAAATGAGCAGTTCTTC
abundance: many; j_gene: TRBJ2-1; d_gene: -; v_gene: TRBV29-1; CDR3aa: CSVLTGDEQFF; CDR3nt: TGCAGCGTCCTCACCGGGGATGAGCAGTTCTTC
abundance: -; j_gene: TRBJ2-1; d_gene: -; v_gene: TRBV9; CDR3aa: CASSVVARGGNEQFF; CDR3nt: TGTGCCAGCAGCGTAGTGGCCAGGGGTGGGAATGAGCAGTTCTTC
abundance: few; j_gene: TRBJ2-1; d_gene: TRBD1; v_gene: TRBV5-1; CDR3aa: CASSPVAGQGAQVF; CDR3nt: TGCGCCAGCTCCCCCGTCGCGGGACAGGGGGCGCAGGTCTTC
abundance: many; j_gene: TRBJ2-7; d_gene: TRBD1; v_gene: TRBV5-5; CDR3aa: CASSPGTGYNEQYF; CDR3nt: TGTGCCAGCAGCCCCGGGACAGGGTACAACGAGCAGTACTTC
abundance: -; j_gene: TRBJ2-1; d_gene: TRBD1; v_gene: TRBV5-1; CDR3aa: CASSLNTGQGQSEQFF; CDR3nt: TGCGCCAGCAGCCTCAATACAGGACAGGGCCAATCTGAGCAGTTCTTC
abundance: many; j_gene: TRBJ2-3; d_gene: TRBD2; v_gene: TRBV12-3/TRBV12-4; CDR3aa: CASREAGSQYF; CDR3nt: TGTGCCAGTCGGGAGGCGGGGTCGCAGTATTTT
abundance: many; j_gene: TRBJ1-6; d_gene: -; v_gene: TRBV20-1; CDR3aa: CSARDDRLFNSPLHF; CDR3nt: TGCAGTGCTAGAGACGACAGGCTTTTTAATTCACCCCTCCACTTT
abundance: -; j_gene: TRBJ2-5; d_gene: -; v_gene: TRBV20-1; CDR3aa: CSARDPLWYQETQYF; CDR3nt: TGCAGTGCTAGAGATCCCCTTTGGTACCAAGAGACCCAGTACTTC
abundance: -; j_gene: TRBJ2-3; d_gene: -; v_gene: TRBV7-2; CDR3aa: CASSHAPDRTQYF; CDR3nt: TGTGCCAGCAGCCATGCCCCGGACCGGACGCAGTATTTT
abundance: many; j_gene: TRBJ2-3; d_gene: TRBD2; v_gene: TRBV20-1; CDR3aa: CSAATSSGSTDTQYF; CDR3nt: TGCAGTGCTGCCACCTCTAGCGGGAGCACAGATACGCAGTATTTT
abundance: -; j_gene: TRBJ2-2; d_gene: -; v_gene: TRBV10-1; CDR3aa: CASTGQRTTNTGELFF; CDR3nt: TGCGCCAGCACTGGTCAACGGACCACAAACACCGGGGAGCTGTTTTTT
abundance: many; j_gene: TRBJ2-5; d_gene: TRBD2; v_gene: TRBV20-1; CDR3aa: CSAGTRLPSGETQYF; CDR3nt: TGCAGTGCTGGGACTAGACTTCCGAGTGGGGAGACCCAGTACTTC
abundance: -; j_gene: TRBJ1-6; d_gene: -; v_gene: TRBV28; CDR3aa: CASRSQRRIRSPLHF; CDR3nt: TGTGCCAGCAGATCCCAAAGGAGGATACGATCACCCCTCCACTTT
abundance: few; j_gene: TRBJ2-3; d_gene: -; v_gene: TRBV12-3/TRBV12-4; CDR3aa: CASSSQGADTQYF; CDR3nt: TGTGCCAGCAGTTCCCAGGGAGCAGATACGCAGTATTTT
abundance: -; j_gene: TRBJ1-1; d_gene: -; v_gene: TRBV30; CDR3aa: CAWSAKNTEAFF; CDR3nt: TGTGCCTGGAGTGCCAAGAACACTGAAGCTTTCTTT
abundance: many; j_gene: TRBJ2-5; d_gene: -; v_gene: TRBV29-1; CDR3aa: CSVEIYQTQYF; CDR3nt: TGCAGCGTTGAAATTTACCAGACCCAGTACTTC
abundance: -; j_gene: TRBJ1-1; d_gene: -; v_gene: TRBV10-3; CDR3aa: CAINSIAGDTEAFF; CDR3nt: TGTGCCATCAATTCTATCGCGGGGGACACTGAAGCTTTCTTT
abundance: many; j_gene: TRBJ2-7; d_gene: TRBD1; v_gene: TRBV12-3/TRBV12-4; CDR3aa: CASSRAQGDGEQYF; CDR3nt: TGTGCCAGCAGCCGTGCTCAGGGGGACGGGGAGCAGTACTTC
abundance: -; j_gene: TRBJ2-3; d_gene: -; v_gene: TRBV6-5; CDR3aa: CASSYRRGGDTQYF; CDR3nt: TGTGCCAGCAGTTACCGGCGGGGAGGCGATACGCAGTATTTT
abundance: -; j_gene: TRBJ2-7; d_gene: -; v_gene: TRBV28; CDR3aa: CASSTPLEQYF; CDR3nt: TGTGCCAGCAGTACCCCGCTCGAGCAGTACTTC
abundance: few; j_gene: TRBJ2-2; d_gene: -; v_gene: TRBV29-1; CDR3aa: CSVDSSDTGELFF; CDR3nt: TGCAGCGTTGATTCTTCAGATACCGGGGAGCTGTTTTTT
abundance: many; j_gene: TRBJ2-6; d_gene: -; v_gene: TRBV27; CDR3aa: CASTDQRAGANVLTF; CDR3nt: TGTGCCAGCACAGATCAGAGGGCTGGGGCCAACGTCCTGACTTTC
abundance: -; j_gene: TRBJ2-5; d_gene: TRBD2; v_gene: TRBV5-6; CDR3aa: CASSLAGGGEETQYF; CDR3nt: TGTGCCAGCAGCTTGGCCGGCGGGGGAGAAGAGACCCAGTACTTC
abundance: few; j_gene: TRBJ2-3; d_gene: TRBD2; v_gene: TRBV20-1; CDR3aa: CSAGSGLALTDTQYF; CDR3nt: TGCAGTGCTGGATCCGGACTAGCCCTAACAGATACGCAGTATTTT
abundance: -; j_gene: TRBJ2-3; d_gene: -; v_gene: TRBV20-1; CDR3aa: CSARAPPTWDTQYF; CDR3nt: TGCAGTGCTAGAGCCCCCCCGACGTGGGATACGCAGTATTTT
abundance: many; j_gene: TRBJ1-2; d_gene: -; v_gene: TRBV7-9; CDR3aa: CASSLDGLTNYGYTF; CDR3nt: TGTGCCAGCAGCTTAGACGGGCTAACTAACTATGGCTACACCTTC
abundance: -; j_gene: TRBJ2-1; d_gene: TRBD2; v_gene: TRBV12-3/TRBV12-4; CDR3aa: CASSYPSGGPSYNEQFF; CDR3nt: TGTGCCAGCAGTTACCCTAGCGGGGGCCCCTCCTACAATGAGCAGTTCTTC
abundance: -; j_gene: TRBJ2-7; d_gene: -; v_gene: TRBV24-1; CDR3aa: CATSQGGPSYEQYF; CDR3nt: TGTGCCACCAGCCAGGGGGGGCCATCCTACGAGCAGTACTTC
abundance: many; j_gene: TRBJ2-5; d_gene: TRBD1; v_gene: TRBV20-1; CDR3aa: CSADVGTGQETQYF; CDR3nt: TGCAGTGCCGATGTAGGGACAGGCCAAGAGACCCAGTACTTC
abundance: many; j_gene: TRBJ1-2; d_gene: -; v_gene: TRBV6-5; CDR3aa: CASSYRGDAHGYTF; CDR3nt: TGTGCCAGCAGTTACAGGGGGGACGCTCATGGCTACACCTTC
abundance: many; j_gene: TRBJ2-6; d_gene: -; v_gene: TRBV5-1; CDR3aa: CASSVDATGANVLTF; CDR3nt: TGCGCCAGCAGCGTAGATGCCACTGGGGCCAACGTCCTGACTTTC
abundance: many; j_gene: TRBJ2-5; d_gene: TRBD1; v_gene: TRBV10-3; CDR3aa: CASSHTGERQTQYF; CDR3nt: TGTGCTTCCAGCCATACAGGGGAGAGGCAGACCCAGTACTTC
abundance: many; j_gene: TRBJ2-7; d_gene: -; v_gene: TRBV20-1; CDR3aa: CSALTRGSEQYF; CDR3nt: TGCAGTGCCCTCACGCGAGGGTCCGAGCAGTACTTC
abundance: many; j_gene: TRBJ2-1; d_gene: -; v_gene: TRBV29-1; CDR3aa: CSVEGVTDNEQFF; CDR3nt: TGCAGCGTTGAAGGGGTTACGGACAATGAGCAGTTCTTC
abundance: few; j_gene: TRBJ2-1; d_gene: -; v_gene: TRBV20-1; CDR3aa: CSARDPRTEPLDEQFF; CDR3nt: TGCAGTGCTAGAGACCCCCGGACAGAGCCTTTGGATGAGCAGTTCTTC
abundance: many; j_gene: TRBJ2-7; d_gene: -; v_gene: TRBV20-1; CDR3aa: CSARAEKRGTYEQYF; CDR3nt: TGCAGTGCTAGGGCCGAAAAGAGAGGGACCTACGAGCAGTACTTC
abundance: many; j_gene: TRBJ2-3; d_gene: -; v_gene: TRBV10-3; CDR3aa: CAISEQSSTDTQYF; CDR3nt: TGTGCCATCAGTGAACAGAGTAGCACAGATACGCAGTATTTT
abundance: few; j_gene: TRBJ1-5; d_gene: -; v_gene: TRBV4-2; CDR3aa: CANRDPVGNQPQHF; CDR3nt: TGTGCCAACAGGGATCCGGTAGGCAATCAGCCCCAGCATTTT
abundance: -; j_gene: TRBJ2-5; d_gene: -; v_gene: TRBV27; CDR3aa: CASRNRRGTQYF; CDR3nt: TGTGCCAGCAGAAATAGAAGGGGGACCCAGTACTTC
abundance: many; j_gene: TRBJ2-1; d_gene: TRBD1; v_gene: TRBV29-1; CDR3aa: CSVAYRGQTYNEQFF; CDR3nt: TGCAGCGTCGCCTACAGGGGACAAACTTACAATGAGCAGTTCTTC
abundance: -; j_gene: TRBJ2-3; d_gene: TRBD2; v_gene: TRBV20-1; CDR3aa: CSAISGGATYTQYF; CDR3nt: TGCAGTGCTATCAGCGGGGGGGCCACATATACGCAGTATTTT
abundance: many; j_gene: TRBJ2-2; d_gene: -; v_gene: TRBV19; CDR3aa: CASSSYSIGTGELFF; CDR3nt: TGTGCCAGTAGTTCATATAGTATCGGTACCGGGGAGCTGTTTTTT
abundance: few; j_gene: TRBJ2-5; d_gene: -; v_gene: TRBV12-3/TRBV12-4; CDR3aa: CASSLFEETQYF; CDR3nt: TGTGCCAGCTCCCTCTTCGAGGAGACCCAGTACTTC
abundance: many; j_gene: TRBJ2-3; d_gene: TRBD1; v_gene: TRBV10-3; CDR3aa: CAISDQTGGKYF; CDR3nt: TGTGCCATCAGTGATCAGACAGGGGGGAAGTATTTT